Each of the 16 T cell receptor beta chains below was sequenced from the same sample in a study of T cells in localized non-small cell lung cancer. Sequencing was performed with immunoSEQ multiplex PCR; in TCRdb, only in-frame clones are kept and a portion is missing. The data show more than 30,000 clones, with around 90% seen just once and approximately 4% held by the top ten. Sequencing was performed on peripheral blood mononuclear cells, taken before any cancer treatment. Receptors originate from a woman aged 35-75 years with stage III lung adenocarcinoma.

This clone was found a few times. The CDR3 protein is CAWKRDVQNTEAFF. The CDR3 DNA reads TGTGCCTGGAAAAGGGACGTACAAAACACTGAAGCTTTCTTT. J is TRBJ1-1 and V is TRBV30, with TRBD1 as a possible D gene (5 bases). CDR3 length: 14 residues. Looked up from germline, CDR1 is GTSNPN and CDR2 is SVGIG (reference sequence). Trimming left V 4 bases short and J 2 bases short, with 14 bases between.

The CDR3 DNA follows: TGTGCCAGCAGTTCCAGGACAGGGATCAACACCGGGGAGCTGTTTTTT. Its translation is CASSSRTGINTGELFF. The chain has TRBV6-6 and TRBJ2-2, with 8 bases identical to TRBD1. The length of the CDR3 is 16 residues. J gave up 2 bases and V 4 bases, and 6 bases lay outside the gene matches. Germline CDR1 is MNHNY and CDR2 is SVGAGI (reference sequence).

The table lists this clone with a few counts. The V and J genes are TRBV30 and TRBJ1-2; no reliable D call. The germline V and J ends were trimmed by 3 bases and 2 bases, with 7 bases remaining between them. The CDR3 totals 12 residues. In germline, CDR1 is GTSNPN, CDR2 SVGIG (reference sequence). CDR3 in DNA: TGTGCCTGGAGCGAACAGAACTATGGCTACACCTTC. Residues: CAWSEQNYGYTF.

The chain couples TRBV7-2 to TRBJ2-7, with 10 bases that match TRBD2. CDR3 length: 15 amino acids. V lost 2 bases to trimming and J lost 2 bases; unmatched junction nucleotides: 3. The V gene's germline CDR1 is SGHTA and CDR2 FQGNSA. The CDR3 spells CASSLLAGVPYEQYF. DNA for the CDR3: TGTGCCAGCAGCTTACTAGCGGGGGTCCCCTACGAGCAGTACTTC. The full variable domain, completed using reference TRBV7-2 and TRBJ2-7, is GAGVSQSPSNKVTEKGKDVELRCDPISGHTALYWYRQSLGQGLEFLIYFQGNSAPDKSGLPSDRFSAERTGGSVSTLTIQRTQQEDSAVYLCASSLLAGVPYEQYFGPGTRLTVT.

Written as DNA, the CDR3 is TGTGCCCAACGGGAAAGACCGACTACTTCTAACTATGGCTACACCTTC. Its protein is CAQRERPTTSNYGYTF. V is TRBV13 and J is TRBJ1-2; D gene ambiguous. Trimming left V 11 bases short and J 0 bases short, with 22 bases between. The CDR3 runs to 16 residues. The germline gives CDR1 PRHDT, CDR2 FYEKMQ (reference sequence).

The chain employs TRBV4-3 and TRBJ2-5; D is possibly TRBD2 (6 bases). The germline CDR1 and CDR2 sequences are LGHNA and YSLEER. Deletions cut 1 base from V and 3 bases from J, with 18 bases between. The CDR3 sequence is 17 residues long. CDR3 amino acids: CASSQVGGPAGEETQYF. In DNA form, the CDR3 reads TGCGCCAGCAGCCAAGTGGGAGGACCGGCTGGGGAAGAGACCCAGTACTTC.

V is TRBV11-3 and J is TRBJ2-7; TRBD1 might be the D (6 bases). The CDR3 spans 15 residues. CDR1 SGHNT and CDR2 YENEEA come from the germline V gene. V lost 3 bases, J lost 0 bases, and 12 bases lay in between. DNA of the CDR3: TGTGCCAGCAGCTTCGGAACAGGGTCCTCCTACGAGCAGTACTTC. Protein product: CASSFGTGSSYEQYF.

This sequence joins TRBV30 and TRBJ1-1, with a weak D call TRBD1 (6 bases). Trimming took 7 bases from V and 5 from J, leaving 14 bases between them. The CDR3 totals 12 residues. Germline CDR1 GTSNPN, CDR2 SVGIG (reference sequence). The CDR3 reads CASRQEGTEAFF. The CDR3 coding sequence is TGTGCCTCCCGACAGGAGGGGACTGAAGCTTTCTTT.

The V gene is TRBV7-8, the J gene TRBJ1-6, with unresolved D. The CDR3 extends over 14 amino acids. Per the germline V gene, CDR1 is SGHVS and CDR2 is FQNEAQ. V shed 5 bases and J shed 7 bases, with 12 bases lying between them. The CDR3 spells CASSRGRLNSPLHF. The CDR3 DNA sequence: TGTGCCAGCAGCCGCGGACGGTTAAATTCACCCCTCCACTTT. Looking up the rest from reference TRBV7-8 and TRBJ1-6 gives the full variable domain: GAGVSQSPRYKVAKRGQDVALRCDPISGHVSLFWYQQALGQGPEFLTYFQNEAQLDKSGLPSDRFFAERPEGSVSTLKIQRTQQEDSAVYLCASSRGRLNSPLHFGNGTRLTVT.

The J gene is TRBJ1-3, the V gene TRBV9, with D unclear. Trimming stripped 0 bases from V and 0 bases from J, with 10 bases between. The CDR3 totals 16 residues. In germline, CDR1 is SGDLS, CDR2 YYNGEE. CDR3 DNA sequence: TGTGCCAGCAGCGTAGAAGACATCTACTCTGGAAACACCATATATTTT. It is translated as CASSVEDIYSGNTIYF.

This sequence joins TRBV7-2 and TRBJ2-3; 12 bases align to TRBD1. This CDR3 has 16 amino acids. Germline-derived CDR1 and CDR2 are SGHTA and FQGNSA. V was pared by 2 bases and J by 2 bases, with 2 bases of the junction left unmatched. CDR3 bases: TGTGCCAGCAGCTTATGGGGACAGGGGGCCACAGATACGCAGTATTTT. The encoded protein is CASSLWGQGATDTQYF.

This clone occurred a few times. J is TRBJ2-5 and V is TRBV11-1; the match to TRBD1 covers 8 bases. CDR3 length equals 16 residues. The V segment lost 5 bases and the J segment 2 bases; nucleotides outside the gene matches: 10. Germline values: CDR1 SGHAT, CDR2 FQDESV (reference sequence). The CDR3 region has the DNA TGTGCCAGCAGCCGGAGACGGGGACAGGCACAAGAGACCCAGTACTTC. It is translated as CASSRRRGQAQETQYF.

A note on this clone: Different DNA sequences within this sample yield the same CDR3. The genes are TRBV9 and TRBJ1-4; D is undetermined. V was shortened by 2 bases and J by 6 bases, with 8 bases between the two germline ends. Germline V gene sequence: CDR1 SGDLS, CDR2 YYNGEE. This CDR3 has 13 residues. This CDR3 reads CASSVGLDEKLFF. In DNA form, the CDR3 reads TGTGCCAGCAGCGTTGGGTTGGATGAAAAACTGTTTTTT.

The rearrangement uses TRBV10-3 and TRBJ1-5; 7 bases map to TRBD1. The CDR3 contains 15 residues. V was clipped by 6 bases and J by 0 bases; unmatched bases: 5. CDR1 and CDR2 from the germline V gene are ENHRY and SYGVKD. CDR3 nucleotides: TGTGCCATCAGCGGCGACAGGGCTAGCAATCAGCCCCAGCATTTT. It translates to CAISGDRASNQPQHF.

This chain connects TRBV19 to TRBJ2-6; D is uncertain. The length of the CDR3 is 17 residues. Germline values: CDR1 LNHDA, CDR2 SQIVND (reference sequence). V gave up 7 bases and J gave up 4 bases, with 20 bases separating them. The CDR3 sequence is CASITPRLGPGANVLTF. The CDR3, as DNA: TGTGCCAGTATCACGCCCCGTCTCGGTCCCGGGGCCAACGTCCTGACTTTC.

This rearrangement joins TRBV7-8 to TRBJ1-1; tentative D call: TRBD1 (5 bases). Germline loops: CDR1 SGHVS, CDR2 FQNEAQ. The CDR3 contains 15 residues. Trimming shortened V by 4 bases and J by 0 bases, and 12 bases separated the two germline ends. The DNA of the CDR3 is TGTGCCAGCAGCTCCAGCAGGGCCTTGAACACTGAAGCTTTCTTT. Its protein is CASSSSRALNTEAFF.